The TCR beta chain under discussion was sequenced for a study of T cell repertoires in cytomegalovirus infection. Study summary: In public TCR beta signatures, there were indications of both CMV infection and matching HLA type. Study-wide results and caveats: Within the response measured ex vivo, HLA-C-restricted CMV-specific TCR beta clonotypes were dominant.

MiXCR was run by TCRdb on the reads, yielding one entry per CDR3 protein. The table lists around 740,000 distinct CDR3 sequences, roughly a third of them singletons. Germline V gene sequence: CDR1 MNHNY, CDR2 SVGAGI (reference sequence). There are 17 residues in the CDR3. V lost 8 bases and J lost 2, with 25 bases in between. This clonotype was counted a few times. Its antigen remains unidentified. V usage is TRBV6-6 and J usage is TRBJ2-7; the D gene is possibly TRBD2 (7 bases). The receptor was isolated from a human donor in good health (CMV status not recorded). Some clones in this sample may be carry-over from other donors' samples. Sequenced sample: PBMCs. The CDR3 coding sequence is TGTGCCAGCGGGGGGGGGGCCGTTAGACAGCTCCCCTACGAGCAGTACTTC. Translation gives CASGGGAVRQLPYEQYF.